What follows describes a single TCR beta chain. Sequenced by immunoSEQ multiplex PCR; TCRdb stores in-frame clones only, minus some. The table lists roughly 3,500 clones, roughly 80% of them singletons, with under 4.5% in the top ten. This sample is part of a study of immune cell composition in non-small cell lung cancer. V lost 5 bases to trimming and J lost 5 bases, with 7 bases between them. Germline V gene sequence: CDR1 MDHEN, CDR2 SYDVKM. The CDR3 spans 12 residues. Sequenced input: lung tumor tissue. This clonotype was obtained from a human donor with non-small cell lung cancer. V is TRBV28 and J is TRBJ2-1; D is uncertain. In DNA, the CDR3 is TGTGCCAGCAGTCAGACTCACAATGAGCAGTTCTTC. Translated, it gives CASSQTHNEQFF.